This entry lists 5 T cell receptor beta chains sequenced from one sample in a study of blood T cell repertoires in COVID-19. Some clones are missing from TCRdb's copy, which holds only in-frame ones; the method was immunoSEQ multiplex PCR. The sample yields roughly 120,000 clones, roughly 87% seen once. Sequencing was carried out using peripheral blood. The source of these receptors is an elderly man with acute or convalescent COVID-19.

The gene calls are TRBV9 and TRBJ2-7; a possible D gene is TRBD2 (6 bases). The length of the CDR3 is 15 residues. Germline CDR1 reads SGDLS; CDR2 reads YYNGEE. V lost 4 bases and J 0 bases, leaving 14 bases between the germline ends. The CDR3 sequence is CASSPRGGSSYEQYF. The CDR3 nucleotides read TGTGCCAGCAGCCCCCGGGGAGGCAGCTCCTACGAGCAGTACTTC.

This rearrangement joins TRBV9 to TRBJ2-2, with 7 bases that match TRBD2. The junction had 7 bases not matched to a gene; V was cut back by 3 bases and J by 5 bases. The CDR3 extends over 15 amino acids. Looked up from germline, CDR1 is SGDLS and CDR2 is YYNGEE. As DNA, the CDR3 is TGTGCCAGCAGCGCCGACGCGGGGGAAACCGGGGAGCTGTTTTTT. It yields the protein CASSADAGETGELFF.

The chain employs TRBV3-1 (or the pseudogene TRBV3-2) and TRBJ2-3; 12 bases fit TRBD2. Germline V CDR1 and CDR2: LGHDT, YNNKEL (reference sequence). The CDR3 length is 16 residues. The trim removed 5 bases at V and 6 bases at J, leaving 9 bases unmatched. The CDR3 loop is CASSTRLAGVLDTQYF. The CDR3 nucleotides read TGTGCCAGCAGCACCCGACTAGCGGGGGTGCTGGATACGCAGTATTTT.

The rearrangement uses TRBV19 and TRBJ1-3, with TRBD1 identical over 8 bases. The germline gives CDR1 LNHDA, CDR2 SQIVND (reference sequence). V shed 7 bases, J shed 7 bases, and the junction held 3 bases outside the gene matches. CDR3 length: 12 residues. The CDR3 bases are TGTGCCAGTAAGGACAGGGAGAACACCATATATTTT. Translated: CASKDRENTIYF.

V usage is TRBV3-1 (or the pseudogene TRBV3-2) and J usage is TRBJ1-2; TRBD1 matches at 8 bases. Germline V CDR1 and CDR2: LGHDT, YNNKEL (reference sequence). CDR3 length: 15 residues. Germline trimming cut 4 bases from V and 4 bases from J; bases unmatched to any gene: 8. CDR3 sequence (DNA): TGTGCCAGCAGCCCCGGACAGGGAATTACCTATGGCTACACCTTC. Its translation is CASSPGQGITYGYTF.